The T cell receptor (beta chain) described here comes from a study of beta chain features in type 1 diabetes. The germline gives CDR1 MDHEN, CDR2 SYDVKM. The length of the CDR3 is 12 residues. V dropped 3 bases and J dropped 7 bases, with 7 bases sitting between them. This clone has just a few counts. Every bit of the isolated RNA underwent reverse transcription, so sequencing read expressed TCRB transcripts. The read count averaged about 3.6 million across naive, central memory and regulatory T cell samples. TCRdb keeps only in-frame clones here, not all; method: immunoSEQ multiplex PCR. Here the sample spans roughly 300,000 clones, under 8.5% being singletons.

This TCR was sampled from a woman younger than 35 in good health. The specimen was central memory CD4+ T cells from blood. The genes are TRBV28 and TRBJ2-4; no reliable D call. The CDR3 is CASSFLGNIQYF. CDR3 DNA sequence: TGTGCCAGCAGTTTCCTGGGGAACATTCAGTACTTC.